A selection of T cell receptor beta chains follows, all from one sample in a study of technical replicates of blood from several donors. Profiled with immunoSEQ multiplex PCR; TCRdb holds only in-frame clones, not every one. The sample yields about 97,000 clones, about 94% seen once. The sample taken for sequencing was T cells isolated from PBMCs. These receptors were taken from a human donor in good health. The conserved cysteine and the conserved F or W are not part of the CDR3 here.

V gene: TRBV2; CDR3 protein: ASSEQGSSRTEAF
V gene: TRBV10-3; CDR3 protein: ASGGGPFSGNTIY
V gene: TRBV29-1; CDR3 protein: SVEVRASKNEQF
V gene: TRBV4-3; CDR3 protein: ASSQHLGSAGGKLF
V gene: TRBV5-1; CDR3 protein: ASSQGLLTDTQY
V gene: TRBV9; CDR3 protein: ASSEDREGAGNTIY
V gene: TRBV9; CDR3 protein: ASSVSPGTGDYEQY
V gene: TRBV10-3; CDR3 protein: AISVKRDRVRFSEAF
V gene: TRBV10-3; CDR3 protein: AISPGYEQY
V gene: TRBV6-5; CDR3 protein: ASSYSITGPGNEQF
V gene: TRBV5-4; CDR3 protein: ASSSRDSYEQY
V gene: TRBV5-6; CDR3 protein: ASSLSGETQY
V gene: TRBV4-2; CDR3 protein: ASSQDTLAGVKRGGNEQF
V gene: TRBV6-5; CDR3 protein: ATAARTGLQPQH
V gene: TRBV9; CDR3 protein: ASSVGNTARGKAF
V gene: TRBV11-3; CDR3 protein: ASSLQVAGPGSTEAF
V gene: TRBV7-2; CDR3 protein: ASSLSGSLGGELF
V gene: TRBV5-1; CDR3 protein: ASSLGATRAGTEAF
V gene: TRBV6-5; CDR3 protein: ASSYSRQSSNTEAF
V gene: TRBV19; CDR3 protein: ASSIGSVSYEQY
V gene: TRBV4-2; CDR3 protein: ASSQELIAGPDGTQY
V gene: TRBV27; CDR3 protein: ASSPFLTDTQY
V gene: TRBV7-7; CDR3 protein: ASSPSGSNEQY
V gene: TRBV19; CDR3 protein: ASSISGWASTDTQY
V gene: TRBV4-2; CDR3 protein: ASSQDPLAGRGDTQY
V gene: TRBV29-1; CDR3 protein: SVAWTGTIETQY
V gene: TRBV9; CDR3 protein: ASSEQGAPMNTEAF
V gene: TRBV15; CDR3 protein: ATSSGQWYEQY
V gene: TRBV5-1; CDR3 protein: ASSLRGNGELF
V gene: TRBV11-2; CDR3 protein: ASSHRGRDQETQY
V gene: TRBV15; CDR3 protein: ATSSRTSGTDTQY
V gene: TRBV29-1; CDR3 protein: SVELSGRAQFGDTQY
V gene: TRBV2; CDR3 protein: ALLTSGGEIEQF
V gene: TRBV11-2; CDR3 protein: ASRPSGSGNTIY
V gene: TRBV28; CDR3 protein: ASTPGGSYNEQF
V gene: TRBV6-8; CDR3 protein: ASSYSQVVSNQPQH
V gene: TRBV5-4; CDR3 protein: ASSGGPNPTDTQY
V gene: TRBV9; CDR3 protein: ASSPRRGAEAF
V gene: TRBV4-3; CDR3 protein: ASSQEPTITWTGELF
V gene: TRBV7-8; CDR3 protein: ASSSSGVINYGYT
V gene: TRBV5-8; CDR3 protein: ASSFRQNYGYT
V gene: TRBV27; CDR3 protein: ASSFGQGSYEQY
V gene: TRBV6-5; CDR3 protein: ASSSPRDITDTQY
V gene: TRBV9; CDR3 protein: ASSVGQGPNEKLF
V gene: TRBV5-4; CDR3 protein: ASSRQVLPPSGYT
V gene: TRBV19; CDR3 protein: ASSVYSSSGTDTQY
V gene: TRBV30; CDR3 protein: AWSVEGDEQY
V gene: TRBV29-1; CDR3 protein: SVGTGTNEQF
V gene: TRBV5-6; CDR3 protein: ASSLGSTGGNTIY
V gene: TRBV5-4; CDR3 protein: ASSKNQGSHEQY
V gene: TRBV7-8; CDR3 protein: ASSASHRGNEQY
V gene: TRBV11-2; CDR3 protein: ASSLDRDTEAF
V gene: TRBV7-9; CDR3 protein: ASSLIRSENEQF
V gene: TRBV7-8; CDR3 protein: ASSLLAGSTDTQY